The entry that follows covers one TCR beta chain sequence. The data were taken from a study of OX40 agonist ivuxolimab in advanced cancers. This CDR3 spans 13 amino acids. CDR1 and CDR2 from the germline V gene are GTSNPN and SVGIG (reference sequence). Trimming stripped 3 bases from V and 9 bases from J, with 12 bases between. The method was immunoSEQ multiplex PCR; TCRdb's version includes in-frame clones alone and lacks a portion of them. This table holds around 97,000 clones, roughly nine tenths found once. The genes are TRBV30 and TRBJ1-6; D is uncertain. This sequence originates from an adult with an advanced solid tumor such as melanoma, head and neck, liver or kidney cancer. Sequences were derived from CD4+ or CD8+ T cells sorted from blood, sampled in a trial of the OX40 agonist ivuxolimab. The CDR3 reads CAWSSAGGSPLHF. The CDR3, as DNA: TGTGCCTGGAGCTCGGCGGGCGGTTCACCCCTCCACTTT.